The 15 T cell receptor beta chains presented below share a single source sample, sequenced in a study of long-term antiretroviral therapy in people with HIV (dated by TCRdb to the early 2020s). The immunoSEQ hsTCRB v3.0 assay was used at survey level resolution for TRB variable region sequencing. TCRdb's version of the immuneACCESS table is confined to in-frame rearrangements and falls short of the full clone set. An unresolved V gene accounts for under half of the shortfall where checked; the remainder is of unknown origin. This sample has 7,500 to 10,000 clones in its table, and roughly four fifths of those were observed once. Approximately 19% of the sample goes to the ten largest clones. Sequencing used unsorted PBMCs, obtained 0.7 years after starting antiretroviral therapy. These receptors were obtained from a man between 35 and 55 years old with HIV.

The genes are TRBV9 and TRBJ1-1, with D possibly TRBD1 on 6 matching bases. V shed 2 bases and J shed 4 bases, with 15 bases lying between them. Germline CDR1 and CDR2: SGDLS and YYNGEE. The CDR3 has 15 amino acids. CDR3 nucleotide sequence: TGTGCCAGCAGCGTGGGGGGGGGCGCGGGCACTGAAGCTTTCTTT. The encoded protein is CASSVGGGAGTEAFF.

This clone was seen only a few times. V usage is TRBV7-8 and J usage is TRBJ1-5; TRBD1 is a possible D gene (5 bases). Germline-derived CDR1 and CDR2 are SGHVS and FQNEAQ. CDR3 length equals 12 residues. Between the trimmed V and J ends, which lost 5 bases and 7 bases, there was a span of 9 bases. CDR3: CASSLRDQPQHF. Here the CDR3 DNA reads TGTGCCAGCAGCCTCCGGGACCAGCCCCAGCATTTT.

This chain uses TRBV29-1 with TRBJ2-1, with D perhaps matching TRBD2 (5 bases). This CDR3 comprises 13 residues. The V end was cut by 4 bases, the J end by 0 bases, with 7 bases between. Looked up from germline, CDR1 is SQVTM and CDR2 is ANQGSEA. In nucleotides, the CDR3 is TGCAGCGTTGCGGGGAGCTCCTACAATGAGCAGTTCTTC. Translation gives CSVAGSSYNEQFF.

This clone was seen a single time. The gene calls are TRBV28 and TRBJ2-7; D not certain. Between the trimmed V and J ends, which lost 3 bases and 3 bases, there was a span of 12 bases. This CDR3 spans 14 amino acids. Germline CDR1 is MDHEN and CDR2 is SYDVKM. Here the CDR3 DNA reads TGTGCCAGCAGTTTGCCTCAGAAGTTCTACGAGCAGTACTTC. This sequence encodes CASSLPQKFYEQYF.

V and J are TRBV14 and TRBJ2-1; 11 positions match TRBD2. J lost 4 bases, V lost 4 bases, and 3 bases had no gene match. The CDR3 is 15 amino acids. CDR1 and CDR2 from the germline V gene are SGHDN and FVKESK. The CDR3 loop is CASSRTSGLYNEQFF. DNA of the CDR3: TGTGCCAGCAGCCGGACTAGCGGGTTATACAATGAGCAGTTCTTC.

The V and J genes are TRBV19 and TRBJ1-5, with a weak D call TRBD1 (5 bases). Trimming left V 7 bases short and J 6 bases short, with 16 bases between. Per germline, CDR1 LNHDA and CDR2 SQIVND (reference sequence). The CDR3 consists of 14 residues. The CDR3 DNA sequence: TGTGCCAGTACCGCAGGGCCCGAGACTCAGCCCCAGCATTTT. Amino acid sequence: CASTAGPETQPQHF. The full variable domain, in which reference TRBV19 and TRBJ1-5 provide the parts outside the CDR3, is DGGITQSPKYLFRKEGQNVTLSCEQNLNHDAMYWYRQDPGQGLRLIYYSQIVNDFQKGDIAEGYSVSREKKESFPLTVTSAQKNPTAFYLCASTAGPETQPQHFGDGTRLSIL.

There are a few counts of this clone. The chain carries TRBV19 and TRBJ2-7; D is unresolved. CDR3 length: 14 residues. Germline V gene lookup returns CDR1 LNHDA and CDR2 SQIVND (reference sequence). Between the trimmed V and J ends, which lost 3 bases and 1 base, there was a span of 10 bases. The CDR3 nucleotides read TGTGCCAGTAGTATCCTTGGCGGTTCCTACGAGCAGTACTTC. Amino acid sequence: CASSILGGSYEQYF.

The V and J genes are TRBV5-1 and TRBJ2-7, with 7 positions matching TRBD1. Germline CDR1 reads SGHRS; CDR2 reads YFSETQ. The CDR3 length is 14 residues. The ends lost 4 bases at V and 7 bases at J; junction bases unmatched: 11. The CDR3 DNA sequence: TGCGCCAGCAGCCCCGGACAGGTTCCTGGAGAGCAGTACTTC. Its translation is CASSPGQVPGEQYF. The complete variable domain, with remaining parts taken from reference TRBV5-1 and TRBJ2-7, reads KAGVTQTPRYLIKTRGQQVTLSCSPISGHRSVSWYQQTPGQGLQFLFEYFSETQRNKGNFPGRFSGRQFSNSRSEMNVSTLELGDSALYLCASSPGQVPGEQYFGPGTRLTVT.

The chain employs TRBV15 and TRBJ2-7; D is undetermined. The germline gives CDR1 LNHNV, CDR2 YYDKDF (reference sequence). The length of the CDR3 is 14 residues. V gave up 0 bases and J gave up 2 bases, with 8 bases separating them. The chain's CDR3 is CATSRDSYTYEQYF. CDR3 sequence (DNA): TGTGCCACCAGCAGAGATTCCTATACCTACGAGCAGTACTTC. The full variable domain, with the rest looked up from reference TRBV15 and TRBJ2-7, is DAMVIQNPRYQVTQFGKPVTLSCSQTLNHNVMYWYQQKSSQAPKLLFHYYDKDFNNEADTPDNFQSRRPNTSFCFLDIRSPGLGDTAMYLCATSRDSYTYEQYFGPGTRLTVT.

This chain links TRBV20-1 with TRBJ1-2; 9 bases match TRBD1. Losses at the gene ends were 7 bases for V and 12 bases for J; bases not matched to a gene: 6. The CDR3 sequence is 10 residues long. Germline CDR1 reads DFQATT; CDR2 reads SNEGSKA (reference sequence). This chain's CDR3 is CSDRTGEDTF. The CDR3 DNA reads TGCAGTGATCGGACAGGGGAGGACACCTTC.

This clone was recorded once. This chain connects TRBV27 to TRBJ2-2; the D gene could be TRBD1 or TRBD2 (5 bases each). This CDR3 region has 14 residues. V dropped 5 bases and J dropped 3 bases, with 10 bases sitting between them. Germline CDR1 and CDR2: MNHEY and SMNVEV (reference sequence). CDR3 bases: TGTGCCAGCAGTCCCGGGACCTACACCGGGGAGCTGTTTTTT. This gives the protein CASSPGTYTGELFF.

This chain joins TRBV18 and TRBJ1-1; 7 positions match TRBD1. The CDR3 length is 14 residues. Per the germline V gene, CDR1 is KGHSH and CDR2 is LQKENI. V lost 4 bases to trimming and J lost 7 bases; unmatched junction nucleotides: 9. The chain's CDR3 is CASSQTTGQLEAFF. CDR3 nucleotides: TGTGCCAGCTCACAAACGACAGGGCAGCTTGAAGCTTTCTTT.

The chain uses TRBV7-2 and TRBJ2-7; D not resolved. Germline loops: CDR1 SGHTA, CDR2 FQGNSA. This CDR3 is 15 amino acids long. V shed 3 bases and J shed 2 bases, with 14 bases lying between them. CDR3 nucleotide sequence: TGTGCCAGCAGCTTCTCGGCTTCAGGCACCTACGAGCAGTACTTC. This gives the protein CASSFSASGTYEQYF.

The CDR3 protein is CASSSQSGYTGELFF. In DNA form, the CDR3 reads TGCGCCAGCAGCTCCCAATCGGGCTACACCGGGGAGCTGTTTTTT. The chain links TRBV5-1 to TRBJ2-2; no clear D. CDR3 length equals 15 residues. The germline CDR1 and CDR2 sequences are SGHRS and YFSETQ. Trimming removed 3 bases from V and 3 bases from J, with 12 bases in between.

The chain links TRBV13 to TRBJ2-3; TRBD1 matches 9 bases. The germline CDR1 and CDR2 sequences are PRHDT and FYEKMQ (reference sequence). This CDR3 region has 19 residues. The junction had 18 bases not matched to a gene; V was cut back by 4 bases and J by 4 bases. CDR3 region: CASSSDRTGVSESPDTQYF. The CDR3 coding sequence is TGTGCCAGCAGCTCGGACCGGACAGGGGTGAGTGAATCCCCAGATACGCAGTATTTT.